The clone carrying this TCR beta chain appeared a few times. This record comes from a study of blood T cell repertoires in COVID-19. Study-wide context: Sites in the United States, Italy and Spain provided acute and convalescent COVID-19 samples. PBMCs, B-cell-depleted T cells, or T cells provided the cDNA or gDNA that made up the material.

This CDR3 spans 15 amino acids. The V segment lost 4 bases and the J segment 7 bases; nucleotides outside the gene matches: 8. Germline-derived CDR1 and CDR2 are SGHTA and FQGNSA. The participants were between roughly 18 and 90 years old and came from some 25 US areas. This table comes from immunoSEQ multiplex PCR, and its TCRdb copy is limited to in-frame clones, with some not included. Of approximately 220,000 clones detected, roughly four fifths appear once; the ten largest clones hold 4.8%. This TCR was recovered from a woman aged 50 to 65 who had been exposed to COVID-19. Sequenced: PBMCs or T cells enriched from blood (not recorded which). V is TRBV7-2 and J is TRBJ2-1; 9 bases align to TRBD2. The CDR3 DNA follows: TGTGCCAGCAGCTCTGGAAGCGGGGGGATAAATGAGCAGTTCTTC. This sequence encodes CASSSGSGGINEQFF.